This T cell receptor beta chain was identified during a study of T cell repertoires in cytomegalovirus infection. Study details: Public TCR beta signatures marked donors with CMV infection and the matching HLA. General study results and limits: Cumulative public TCR beta family frequency identified carriers of CMV plus the relevant HLA. HLA-C-restricted, CMV-specific TCR beta clonotypes were dominant ex vivo.

A word on this clonotype: Its antigen is unknown.

The CDR3 contains 12 residues. Germline CDR1 and CDR2: SGHVS and FQNEAQ. V was shortened by 10 bases and J by 1 base, with 10 bases between the two germline ends. TCRdb re-called the reads through MiXCR, storing one row per CDR3 protein. The sample shows hundreds of thousands of distinct CDR3 sequences, roughly 31% of them seen only once. The rearrangement joins TRBV7-8 to TRBJ1-1, with D maybe TRBD1 (6 bases). This sequence originates from a human donor in good health (CMV status not recorded). Some clones in this sample may be carry-over from other donors' samples. The material sequenced was PBMCs. The CDR3 region is CATRGANTEAFF. CDR3 DNA: TGTGCCACCCGGGGGGCGAACACTGAAGCTTTCTTT.